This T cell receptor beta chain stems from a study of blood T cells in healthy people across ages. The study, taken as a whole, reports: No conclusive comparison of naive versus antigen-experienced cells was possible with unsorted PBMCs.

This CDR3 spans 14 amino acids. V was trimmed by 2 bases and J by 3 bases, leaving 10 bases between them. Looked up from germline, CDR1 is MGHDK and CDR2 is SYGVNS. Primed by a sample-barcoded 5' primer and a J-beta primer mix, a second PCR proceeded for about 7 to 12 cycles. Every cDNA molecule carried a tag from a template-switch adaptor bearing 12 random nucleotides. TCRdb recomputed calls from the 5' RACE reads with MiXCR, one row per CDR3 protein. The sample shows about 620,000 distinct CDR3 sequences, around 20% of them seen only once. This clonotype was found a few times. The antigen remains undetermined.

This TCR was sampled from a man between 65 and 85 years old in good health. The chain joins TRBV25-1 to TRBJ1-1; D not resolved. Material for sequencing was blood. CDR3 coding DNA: TGTGCCAGCAGTGAAGGACCTCTTGACACTGAAGCTTTCTTT. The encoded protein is CASSEGPLDTEAFF.